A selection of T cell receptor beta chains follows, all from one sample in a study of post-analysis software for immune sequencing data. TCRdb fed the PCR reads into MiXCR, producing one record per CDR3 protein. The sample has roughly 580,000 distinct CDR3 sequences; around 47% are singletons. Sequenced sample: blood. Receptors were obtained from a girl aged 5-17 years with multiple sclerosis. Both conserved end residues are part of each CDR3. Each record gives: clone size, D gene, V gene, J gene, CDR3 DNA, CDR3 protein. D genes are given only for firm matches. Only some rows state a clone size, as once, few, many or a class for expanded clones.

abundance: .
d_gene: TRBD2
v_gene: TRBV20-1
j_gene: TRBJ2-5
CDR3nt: TGCAGTGCTAGGACCATTACTAGCGGGAGGTTCTCAGAGACCCAGTACTTC
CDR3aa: CSARTITSGRFSETQYF

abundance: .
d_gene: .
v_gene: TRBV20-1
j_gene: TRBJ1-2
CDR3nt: TGCATCCCCTCAGCAGAAGGCTACACCTTC
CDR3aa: CIPSAEGYTF

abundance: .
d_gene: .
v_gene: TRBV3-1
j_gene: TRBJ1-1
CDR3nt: TGTGCCAGCCGGATATCCGGGACATGGAACACTGAAGCTTTCTTT
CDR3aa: CASRISGTWNTEAFF

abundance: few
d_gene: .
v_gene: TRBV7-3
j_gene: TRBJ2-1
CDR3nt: TGTGCCAGCAGCCCCCGCGGGGGCCTGGGCCATGAGCAGTTCTTC
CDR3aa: CASSPRGGLGHEQFF

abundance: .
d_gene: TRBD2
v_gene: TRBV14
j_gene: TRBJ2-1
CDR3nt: TGTGCCAGCAGCCAAGATCCCACCGGGACTAGCGGGAGGGCCGAGGTCAATGAGCAGTTCTTC
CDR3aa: CASSQDPTGTSGRAEVNEQFF

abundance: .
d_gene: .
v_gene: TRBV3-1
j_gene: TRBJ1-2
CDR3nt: TGTGCCAGCAGCCAAGCGGCGGGGGCTGGCTATAGCTACACCTTC
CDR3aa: CASSQAAGAGYSYTF

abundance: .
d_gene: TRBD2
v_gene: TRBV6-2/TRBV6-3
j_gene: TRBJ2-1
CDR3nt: TGTGCCAGCAGCCGCGGGACTAGCGGGGGGAATGAGCAGTTCTTC
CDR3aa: CASSRGTSGGNEQFF

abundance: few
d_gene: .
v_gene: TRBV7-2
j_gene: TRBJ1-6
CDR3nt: TGTGCCAGCAGCTTAGGAAGGCAGGAGAATAATTCACCCCTCCACTTT
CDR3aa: CASSLGRQENNSPLHF

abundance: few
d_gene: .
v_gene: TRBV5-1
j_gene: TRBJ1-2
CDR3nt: TGCGCCAGCAGCTTGGAGGGGGTAAATGGCTACACCTTC
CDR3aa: CASSLEGVNGYTF

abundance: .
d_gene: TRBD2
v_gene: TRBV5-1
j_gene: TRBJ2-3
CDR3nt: TGCGCCAGCAGCTTGGAACTAGCGGGGGGGCCTAATACGCAGTATTTT
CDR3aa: CASSLELAGGPNTQYF

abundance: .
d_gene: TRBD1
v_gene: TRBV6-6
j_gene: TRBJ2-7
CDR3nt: TGTGCCAGCAGTAACCGGGACAGGGGGGGGTACGAGCAGTACTTC
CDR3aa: CASSNRDRGGYEQYF

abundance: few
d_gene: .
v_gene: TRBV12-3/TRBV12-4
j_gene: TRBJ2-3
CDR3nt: TGTGCCAGCAGTACAGTACCAGATACGCAGTATTTT
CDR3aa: CASSTVPDTQYF

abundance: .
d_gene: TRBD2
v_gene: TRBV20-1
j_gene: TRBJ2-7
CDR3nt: TGCAGTGCGGGGAGACTAGCGGGGATGGAGACCCGGTACTTC
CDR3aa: CSAGRLAGMETRYF

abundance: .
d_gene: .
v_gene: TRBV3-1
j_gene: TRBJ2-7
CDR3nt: TGTGCCAGCAGCGGACGGGAGTACGAGCAGTACTTC
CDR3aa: CASSGREYEQYF

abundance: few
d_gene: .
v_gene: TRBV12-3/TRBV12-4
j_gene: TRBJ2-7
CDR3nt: TGTGCCAGCAGTAACAATCGAGGCGAGCAGTACTTC
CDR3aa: CASSNNRGEQYF

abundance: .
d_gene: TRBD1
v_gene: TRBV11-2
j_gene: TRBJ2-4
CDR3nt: TGTGCCAGCAGCCCCTACAGGGGAACCAAAAACATTCAGTACTTC
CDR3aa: CASSPYRGTKNIQYF

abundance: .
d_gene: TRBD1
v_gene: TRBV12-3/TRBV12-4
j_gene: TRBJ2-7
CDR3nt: TGTGCCAGCAGTAGAACGGGACAGGGGGTATACGAGCAGTACTTC
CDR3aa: CASSRTGQGVYEQYF

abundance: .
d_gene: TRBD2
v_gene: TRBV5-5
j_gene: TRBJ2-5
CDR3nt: TGTGCCAGCAGCCCCCAGCGGGGGGCCCAAGAGACCCAGTACTTC
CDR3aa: CASSPQRGAQETQYF

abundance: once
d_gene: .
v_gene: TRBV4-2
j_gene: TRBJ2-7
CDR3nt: TGTGCCAGCAGCCAAGAAGGGGGAGCCCCTTCCTACCAGCAGTACTTC
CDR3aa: CASSQEGGAPSYQQYF

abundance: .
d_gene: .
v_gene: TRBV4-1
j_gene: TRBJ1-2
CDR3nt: TGCGCCAGCAGCCCCCTGGGCGGGGTCGACTATGGCTACACCTTC
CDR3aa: CASSPLGGVDYGYTF

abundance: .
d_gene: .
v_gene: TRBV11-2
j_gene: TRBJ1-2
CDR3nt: TGTGCCAGCAGCTCCCCCGGGGGGTCGGACTATGGCTACACCTTC
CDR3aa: CASSSPGGSDYGYTF

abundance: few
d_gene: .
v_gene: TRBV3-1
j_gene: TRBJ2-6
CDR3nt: TGTGCCAGCAGCCACGGCAAGGCCATATCTGGGGCCAACGTCCTGACTTTC
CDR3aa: CASSHGKAISGANVLTF

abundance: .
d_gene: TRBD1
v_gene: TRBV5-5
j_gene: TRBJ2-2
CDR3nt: TGTGCCAGCAGCCAAGTCCTCGGGACAGGGTTCACCGGGGAGCTGTTTTTT
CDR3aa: CASSQVLGTGFTGELFF

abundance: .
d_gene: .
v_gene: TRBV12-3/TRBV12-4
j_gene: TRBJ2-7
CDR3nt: TGTGCCTGCAGTGCCCATAGGGGGTACTCCTACGAGCAGTACTTC
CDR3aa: CACSAHRGYSYEQYF

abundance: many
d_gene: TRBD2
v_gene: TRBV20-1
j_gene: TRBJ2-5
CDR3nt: TGCAGTGCTAGAGATCTCTACGGGGGGGCCGGAGAGACCCAGTACTTC
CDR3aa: CSARDLYGGAGETQYF

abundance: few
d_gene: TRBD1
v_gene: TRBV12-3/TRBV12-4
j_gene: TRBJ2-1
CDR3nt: TGTGCCAGCAGTTTTTTACAGGGGGGCTACAATGAGCAGTTCTTC
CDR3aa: CASSFLQGGYNEQFF

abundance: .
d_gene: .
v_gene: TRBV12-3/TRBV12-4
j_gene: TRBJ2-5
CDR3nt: TGTGCCAGCAGTTCCGCGGGCGGGGATCAAGAGACCCAGTACTTC
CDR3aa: CASSSAGGDQETQYF

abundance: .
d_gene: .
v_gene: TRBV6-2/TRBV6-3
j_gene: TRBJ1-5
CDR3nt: TGTGCCAGCAGTTACGAGGGGAAGAGCAATCAGCCCCAGCATTTT
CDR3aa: CASSYEGKSNQPQHF

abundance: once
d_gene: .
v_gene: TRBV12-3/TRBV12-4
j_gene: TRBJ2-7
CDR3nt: TGTGCCAGCAGTCGGCTGATATCAAAGGCCTCCTACGAGCAGTACTTC
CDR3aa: CASSRLISKASYEQYF

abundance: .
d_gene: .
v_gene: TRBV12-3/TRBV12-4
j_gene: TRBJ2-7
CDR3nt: TGTGCCAGCAGCGTAGGCCAATCGGGCGAGCAGTACTTC
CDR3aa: CASSVGQSGEQYF

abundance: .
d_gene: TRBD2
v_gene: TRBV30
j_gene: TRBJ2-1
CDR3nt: TGTGCCTGGAGCTATCTAGCGGGGTACTACAATGAGCAGTTCTTC
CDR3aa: CAWSYLAGYYNEQFF

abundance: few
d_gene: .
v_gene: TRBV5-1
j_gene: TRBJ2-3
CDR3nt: TGCGCCAGCGCCGACAGGTCTAGCACAGATACGCAGTATTTT
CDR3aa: CASADRSSTDTQYF

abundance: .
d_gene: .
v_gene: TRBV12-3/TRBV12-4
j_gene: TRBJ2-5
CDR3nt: TGTGCCAGCAGTTTGAGAGGGGCCGAGACCCAGTACTTC
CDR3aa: CASSLRGAETQYF

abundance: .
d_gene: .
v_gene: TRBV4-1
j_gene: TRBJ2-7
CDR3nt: TGCGCCAGCAGCCAACCCCCCCTTTACCAGCAGTACTTC
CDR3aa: CASSQPPLYQQYF

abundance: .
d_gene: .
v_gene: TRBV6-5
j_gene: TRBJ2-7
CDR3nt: TGTGCCAGCAGTTACTTAAAAGGGTTCGAGCAGTACTTC
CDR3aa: CASSYLKGFEQYF

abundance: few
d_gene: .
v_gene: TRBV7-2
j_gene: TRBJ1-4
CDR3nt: TGTGCCAGCAGCTTAGTTCAGGTCCGGGCTTACGAAAAACTGTTTTTT
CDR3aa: CASSLVQVRAYEKLFF

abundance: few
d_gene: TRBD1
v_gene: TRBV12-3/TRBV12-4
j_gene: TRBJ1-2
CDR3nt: TGTGCCAGCAGCTCTACATACAGGGGGCGCCTAGGGGACTATGGCTACACCTTC
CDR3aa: CASSSTYRGRLGDYGYTF

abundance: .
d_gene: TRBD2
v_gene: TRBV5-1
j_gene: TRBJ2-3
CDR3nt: TGCGCCAGCAGCCTCGGACTAGCGGGGGGGCTGGATACGCAGTATTTT
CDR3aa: CASSLGLAGGLDTQYF

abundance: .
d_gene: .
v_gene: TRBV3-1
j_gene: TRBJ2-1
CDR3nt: TGTGCCAGCAGCCAGAGACGAGACTACAATGAGCAGTTCTTC
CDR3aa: CASSQRRDYNEQFF

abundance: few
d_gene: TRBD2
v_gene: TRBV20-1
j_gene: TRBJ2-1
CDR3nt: TGCAGTGCTAGAGAGTCTAGCGGGAGTGATAATGAGCAGTTCTTC
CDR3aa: CSARESSGSDNEQFF

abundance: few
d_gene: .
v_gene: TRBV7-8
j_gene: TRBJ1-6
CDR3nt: TGTGCCAGCAGCGACCTAGTGACCCAAAAATCACCCCTCCACTTT
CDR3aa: CASSDLVTQKSPLHF

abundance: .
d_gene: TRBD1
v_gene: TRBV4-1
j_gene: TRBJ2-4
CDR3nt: TGCGCCAGCAGCCAAGCAGGGGGACCTAACATTCAGTACTTC
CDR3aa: CASSQAGGPNIQYF

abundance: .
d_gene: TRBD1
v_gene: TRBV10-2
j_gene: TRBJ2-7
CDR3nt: TGCGCCAGCAGCGCCAAACAGGGGTCCTACGAGCAGTACTTC
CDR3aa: CASSAKQGSYEQYF

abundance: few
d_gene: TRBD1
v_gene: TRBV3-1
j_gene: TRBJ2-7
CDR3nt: TGTGCCAGCAGCCGTCTACAGGGGGTTGGCGAGCAGTACTTC
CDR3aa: CASSRLQGVGEQYF

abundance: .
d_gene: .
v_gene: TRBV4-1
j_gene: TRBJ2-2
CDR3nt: TGCGCCAGCAGCCAAGCGGGATACACCGGGGAGCTGTTTTTT
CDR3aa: CASSQAGYTGELFF

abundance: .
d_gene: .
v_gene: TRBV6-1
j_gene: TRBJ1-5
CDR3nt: TGTGCCAGCAGTGATGGAGGAGGTCAGCCCCAGCATTTT
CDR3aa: CASSDGGGQPQHF

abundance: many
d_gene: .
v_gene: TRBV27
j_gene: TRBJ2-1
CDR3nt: TGTGCCAGCAGTTTAAAGGCCAGGGCCCTCTTCGGTGAGCAGTTCTTC
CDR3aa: CASSLKARALFGEQFF

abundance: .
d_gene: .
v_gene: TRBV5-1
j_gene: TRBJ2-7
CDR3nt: TGCGCCAGCAGCTTGGGGGCAGGGTCCAACGAGCAGTACTTC
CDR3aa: CASSLGAGSNEQYF

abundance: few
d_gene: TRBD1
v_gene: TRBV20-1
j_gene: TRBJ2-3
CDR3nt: TGCAGTGCTAGAGTAACAGGGGTCACAGATACGCAGTATTTT
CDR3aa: CSARVTGVTDTQYF

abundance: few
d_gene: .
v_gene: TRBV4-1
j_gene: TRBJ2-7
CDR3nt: TGCGCCAGCAGCCAAGATCAGGGTATGGGAGAGCAGTACTTC
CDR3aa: CASSQDQGMGEQYF